The rows below give T cell receptor beta chains drawn from one sample of a study of blood T cells in healthy people across ages. Via MiXCR, TCRdb re-called the 5' RACE reads, giving one row per CDR3 protein. The data contain nearly 1 million distinct CDR3 sequences, roughly 47% of them singletons. Source material: blood. These receptors were collected from a woman aged 55-70 years in good health. Both conserved end residues are trimmed from each CDR3.

v_gene	j_gene	CDR3aa
TRBV7-9	TRBJ1-5	AVGAPNQPQH
TRBV6-1	-	VSGYIGVEQY
TRBV12-3/TRBV12-4	TRBJ2-5	ASSPSTSGKETQY
TRBV7-2	TRBJ2-7	ATRKTPGRNYEQY
TRBV6-6	TRBJ2-7	ASSNQRYEQY
TRBV27	TRBJ2-5	ASKPTSRGSYNERY
TRBV5-5	TRBJ2-7	ASSLGRGVAYEQY
TRBV5-1	TRBJ2-7	ASSLGLAGFNEQY
TRBV2	TRBJ2-2	ASSEVLGGELF
TRBV5-1	TRBJ1-2	ASSTGQGDYGYT
TRBV12-3/TRBV12-4	TRBJ2-7	ASRRDSDEQY
TRBV5-5	TRBJ2-5	ASSLVSGRAGETEY
TRBV6-2/TRBV6-3	TRBJ2-1	ASSSAGGLVVDEQF
TRBV15	TRBJ2-6	ATSSDTGANVLT
TRBV25-1	TRBJ1-2	ASSGTGGIRYGYT
TRBV4-1	TRBJ2-7	ASSLRTSGSNNEQY
TRBV7-9	TRBJ2-6	ASSSRGTGATFGASVLT
TRBV29-1	TRBJ2-5	SVGPGTETQY
TRBV6-6	TRBJ2-6	ATRIPPESGANVLT
TRBV7-2	TRBJ2-7	ASSLGASGSYKQY
TRBV4-3	TRBJ2-3	ASSQDFGRPTDTQY
TRBV12-3/TRBV12-4	TRBJ2-7	ASSPRGPPYEQY
TRBV9	TRBJ2-3	ASSVLPRTSGRADTQY
TRBV11-2	TRBJ2-6	ASSWSGGYSGANVLT
TRBV30	-	AWSKDTYEQY
TRBV4-2	TRBJ2-1	ASSQVGDNEQF
TRBV9	TRBJ2-3	ASSVGGLTDTQY
TRBV7-9	TRBJ2-5	ASSFLSGYQETQY
TRBV27	-	ASRPGGAETQY
TRBV24-1	TRBJ2-3	ATSPSEGLTDTQY
TRBV10-1	TRBJ2-2	ASSATNRAGELF
TRBV11-3	TRBJ2-3	ASSPTPLGTDTQY
TRBV7-9	TRBJ2-7	ASSLLKGRGAGHEQY
TRBV12-3/TRBV12-4	TRBJ2-1	ASSPIRSGEQF
TRBV5-6	TRBJ2-6	ASSLTTGVGANVLT
TRBV4-1	TRBJ1-5	ASSQAPRGASNQPQH
TRBV28	TRBJ2-7	ASRSGGKPYEQY
TRBV25-1	TRBJ2-1	ASSGGGVQGNEQF
TRBV7-2	TRBJ2-7	ASSVGTNYEQY
TRBV7-2	TRBJ2-3	ASSLDLAGADTQY
TRBV29-1	TRBJ2-2	SVRTGVLTGELF
TRBV7-8	TRBJ2-7	ASSLQGVNEQY
TRBV6-2/TRBV6-3	TRBJ2-5	ASTPWGVWTQY
TRBV28	TRBJ2-7	ASRGGTDGTWGQY
TRBV7-2	TRBJ2-5	ASSSGLADQETQH
TRBV7-2	TRBJ1-2	ASSDLFTNYGYT
TRBV10-3	TRBJ2-7	AIRAGTGASYEQY
TRBV5-1	TRBJ2-1	ASSFGDFSYNEQF
TRBV28	TRBJ2-5	ASRPRGFETQY
TRBV2	-	ASTGTDSPPYEQY
TRBV7-2	TRBJ2-5	ASSRYAGETQY
TRBV25-1	TRBJ2-3	ASSRHTGATASRQDTQY
TRBV6-1	TRBJ2-7	ASSEPLPGRLYEQY
TRBV10-3	TRBJ2-7	AIKGQGQAGGKYEQY
TRBV7-2	TRBJ2-6	ASSFQSSGANVLT
TRBV27	TRBJ2-7	ASSLGTSGTDGQY
TRBV9	TRBJ2-1	ASSPEVASYRGNEQF
TRBV7-9	TRBJ2-5	ASSTPPLETQY
TRBV28	TRBJ2-7	ASSSVRGTLYEQY